This paragraph reports one T cell receptor beta chain. These data are taken from a study of blood T cell repertoires in COVID-19. Study-level background: Collection of acute and convalescent COVID-19 samples took place in the United States, Italy and Spain. PBMCs, B-cell-depleted T cells, or T cells were the source of the cDNA or gDNA that made up the material.

Methods used by the authors: The assay estimated nucleated cells by amplifying reference gene primers. The method was immunoSEQ multiplex PCR; TCRdb's version includes in-frame clones alone and lacks a portion of them. The V and J calls and clone size are taken from that table; D and trimming were inferred from the DNA. The sample lists roughly 110,000 clones, 70% to 90% occurring once. This TCR was sampled from a man aged 35 to 55 with acute or convalescent COVID-19. Sequencing was carried out using peripheral blood.

Here the CDR3 DNA reads TGTGCCAGCTCGTACCGGGGGTTCGAGCAGTACTTC. It encodes CASSYRGFEQYF. The chain joins TRBV28 to TRBJ2-7, with a weak D call TRBD2 (6 bases). Germline V lookup: CDR1 MDHEN, CDR2 SYDVKM. This CDR3 has 12 residues. Trimming cost V 8 bases and J 6 bases, with 14 bases left between them.